The clone carrying this T cell receptor beta chain was detected once. Seattle patient enrollment occurred during active infection, with longitudinal follow-up thereafter. This entry comes from a study of blood T cell repertoires in COVID-19. Study as a whole: Spain, Italy and the United States supplied samples that represented acute and convalescent COVID-19. Sample material is recorded as cDNA or gDNA derived from T cells, B-cell-depleted T cells, or PBMCs.

CDR3 size: 19 residues. The V gene end was trimmed by 7 bases and the J gene end by 3 bases; junction bases not matched to a gene: 20. Germline CDR1 is MRHNA and CDR2 is SNTAGT. Original analysis: How many nucleated cells were present was estimated from reference gene primer amplification. The table came from immunoSEQ multiplex PCR; TCRdb's copy has only in-frame clones and leaves some out. V and J calls plus clone size are reproduced from that table; the DNA served to infer D and trimming. The data hold about 130,000 clones, with around nine tenths observed a single time. This sequence originates from a woman in her 70s with COVID-19, enrolled during active disease. The rearrangement links TRBV6-4 to TRBJ1-5; 8 positions match TRBD1. The specimen was peripheral blood. CDR3: CASTGRDRPSRPFNQPQHF. CDR3 DNA: TGTGCCAGCACCGGAAGGGACAGGCCAAGCCGTCCCTTCAATCAGCCCCAGCATTTT.